This T cell receptor (beta chain) is from a study of blood T cell repertoires in COVID-19. Authors' data handling: Estimation of nucleated cell counts relied on the amplification of reference gene primers. Data came from immunoSEQ multiplex PCR; TCRdb stores just in-frame clones and leaves some out. The V and J calls and clone size were taken over from that table, and D and trimming were inferred from the DNA. The repertoire consists of about 84,000 clones, with roughly 95% occurring once and the leading ten covering approximately 4.2%. The CDR3 runs 15 residues. The ends lost 5 bases at V and 5 bases at J; junction bases unmatched: 8. CDR1 is SGHNT, CDR2 YENEEA, per germline.

The sequence derives from a human donor with active COVID-19. The donor label of this sample is uncertain. Source material: peripheral blood. This chain uses TRBV11-3 with TRBJ2-3, with 9 nucleotides matching TRBD2. CDR3 region: CASSQGAGGGDTQYF. CDR3 nucleotides: TGTGCCAGCAGCCAAGGAGCGGGAGGCGGAGATACGCAGTATTTT.